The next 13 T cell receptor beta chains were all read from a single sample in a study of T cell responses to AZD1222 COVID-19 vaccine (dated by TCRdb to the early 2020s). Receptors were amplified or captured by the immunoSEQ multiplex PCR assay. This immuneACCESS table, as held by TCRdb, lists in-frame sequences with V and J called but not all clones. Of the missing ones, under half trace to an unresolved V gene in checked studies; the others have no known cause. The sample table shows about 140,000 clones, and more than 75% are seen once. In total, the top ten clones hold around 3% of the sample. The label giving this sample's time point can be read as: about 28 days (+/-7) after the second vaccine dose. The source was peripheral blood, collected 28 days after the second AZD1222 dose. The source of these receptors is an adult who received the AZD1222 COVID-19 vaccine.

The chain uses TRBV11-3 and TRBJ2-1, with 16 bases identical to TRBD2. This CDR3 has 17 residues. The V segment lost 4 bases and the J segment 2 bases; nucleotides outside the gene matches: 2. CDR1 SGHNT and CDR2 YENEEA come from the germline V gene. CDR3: CASSSGTSGRAYNEQFF. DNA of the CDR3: TGTGCCAGCAGCTCCGGGACTAGCGGGAGGGCCTACAATGAGCAGTTCTTC.

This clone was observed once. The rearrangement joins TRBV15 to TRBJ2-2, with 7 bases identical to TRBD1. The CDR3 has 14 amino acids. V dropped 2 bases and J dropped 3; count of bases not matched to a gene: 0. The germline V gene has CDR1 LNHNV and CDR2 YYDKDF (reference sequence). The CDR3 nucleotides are TGTGCCACCAGCAGACAGGGGGACACCGGGGAGCTGTTTTTT. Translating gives CATSRQGDTGELFF.

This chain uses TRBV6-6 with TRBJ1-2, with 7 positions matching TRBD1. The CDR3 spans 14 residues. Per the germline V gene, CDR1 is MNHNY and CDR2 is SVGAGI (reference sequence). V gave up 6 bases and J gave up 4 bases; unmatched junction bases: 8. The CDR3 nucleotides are TGTGCCAGCAGCCGCGGACAGGACTCCTATGGCTACACCTTC. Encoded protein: CASSRGQDSYGYTF.

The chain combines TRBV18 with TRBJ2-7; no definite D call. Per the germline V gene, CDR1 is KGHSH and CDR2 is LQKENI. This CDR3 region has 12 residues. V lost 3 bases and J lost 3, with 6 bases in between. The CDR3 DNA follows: TGTGCCAGCTCACCTGCGGACTACGAGCAGTACTTC. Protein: CASSPADYEQYF.

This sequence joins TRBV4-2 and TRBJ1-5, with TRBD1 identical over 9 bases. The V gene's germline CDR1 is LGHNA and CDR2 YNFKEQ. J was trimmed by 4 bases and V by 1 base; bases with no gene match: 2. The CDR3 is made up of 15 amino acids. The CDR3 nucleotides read TGTGCCAGCAGCCAAGGGACAGGGGCTAATCAGCCCCAGCATTTT. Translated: CASSQGTGANQPQHF.

The CDR3 sequence is CASLAAPGLQETQYF. CDR3 DNA sequence: TGTGCCAGCTTGGCCGCCCCAGGGTTACAAGAGACCCAGTACTTC. The chain is built from TRBV27 and TRBJ2-5; D is perhaps TRBD1 (5 bases). CDR1 and CDR2 (germline): MNHEY, SMNVEV (reference sequence). CDR3 size: 15 residues. Trimming pared 8 bases from V and 2 bases from J, leaving 18 bases between.

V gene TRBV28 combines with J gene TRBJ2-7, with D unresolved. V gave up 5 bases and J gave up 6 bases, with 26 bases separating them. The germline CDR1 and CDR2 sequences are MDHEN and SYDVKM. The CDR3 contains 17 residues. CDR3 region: CASSPRRTSRVYGEQYF. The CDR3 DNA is TGTGCCAGCAGTCCCCGACGTACCTCCCGGGTATACGGCGAGCAGTACTTC.

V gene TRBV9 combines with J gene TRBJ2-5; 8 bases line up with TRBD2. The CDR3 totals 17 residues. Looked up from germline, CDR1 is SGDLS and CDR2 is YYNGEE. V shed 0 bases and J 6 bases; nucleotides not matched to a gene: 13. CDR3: CASSVEDGRGAQKTQYF. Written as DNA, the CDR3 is TGTGCCAGCAGCGTAGAGGATGGGCGGGGGGCTCAGAAGACCCAGTACTTC.

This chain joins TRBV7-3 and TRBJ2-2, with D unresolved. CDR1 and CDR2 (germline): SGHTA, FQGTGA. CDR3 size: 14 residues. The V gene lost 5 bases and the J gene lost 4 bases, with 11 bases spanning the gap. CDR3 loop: CASSTAGSTGELFF. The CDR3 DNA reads TGTGCCAGCAGCACCGCCGGCTCCACCGGGGAGCTGTTTTTT.

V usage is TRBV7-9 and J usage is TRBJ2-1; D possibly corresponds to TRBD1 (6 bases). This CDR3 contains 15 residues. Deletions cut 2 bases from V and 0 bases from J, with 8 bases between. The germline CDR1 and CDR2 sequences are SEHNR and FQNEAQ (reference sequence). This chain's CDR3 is CASSLSRGSYNEQFF. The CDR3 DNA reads TGTGCCAGCAGCTTATCCAGGGGCTCCTACAATGAGCAGTTCTTC.

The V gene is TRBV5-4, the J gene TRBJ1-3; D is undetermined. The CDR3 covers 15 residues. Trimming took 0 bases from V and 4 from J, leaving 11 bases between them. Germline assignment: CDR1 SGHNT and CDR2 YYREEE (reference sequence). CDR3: CASSLAQSGGNTIYF. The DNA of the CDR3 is TGTGCCAGCAGCTTGGCCCAGTCGGGCGGAAACACCATATATTTT.

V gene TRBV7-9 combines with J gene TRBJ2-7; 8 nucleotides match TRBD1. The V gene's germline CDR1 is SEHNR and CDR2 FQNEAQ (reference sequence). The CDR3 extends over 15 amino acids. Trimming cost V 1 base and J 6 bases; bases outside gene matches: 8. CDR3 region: CASSLGSGGLGEQYF. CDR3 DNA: TGTGCCAGCAGCTTAGGGTCAGGGGGCCTAGGCGAGCAGTACTTC. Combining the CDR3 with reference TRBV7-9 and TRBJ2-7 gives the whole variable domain DTGVSQNPRHKITKRGQNVTFRCDPISEHNRLYWYRQTLGQGPEFLTYFQNEAQLEKSRLLSDRFSAERPKGSFSTLEIQRTEQGDSAMYLCASSLGSGGLGEQYFGPGTRLTVT.

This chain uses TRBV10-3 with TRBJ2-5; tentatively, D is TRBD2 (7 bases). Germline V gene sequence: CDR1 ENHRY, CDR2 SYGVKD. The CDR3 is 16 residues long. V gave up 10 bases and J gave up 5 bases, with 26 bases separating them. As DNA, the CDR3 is TGTGCCACCGAGGGGGGGGCTCAGCACCTTAGTGAGACCCAGTACTTC. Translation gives CATEGGAQHLSETQYF.